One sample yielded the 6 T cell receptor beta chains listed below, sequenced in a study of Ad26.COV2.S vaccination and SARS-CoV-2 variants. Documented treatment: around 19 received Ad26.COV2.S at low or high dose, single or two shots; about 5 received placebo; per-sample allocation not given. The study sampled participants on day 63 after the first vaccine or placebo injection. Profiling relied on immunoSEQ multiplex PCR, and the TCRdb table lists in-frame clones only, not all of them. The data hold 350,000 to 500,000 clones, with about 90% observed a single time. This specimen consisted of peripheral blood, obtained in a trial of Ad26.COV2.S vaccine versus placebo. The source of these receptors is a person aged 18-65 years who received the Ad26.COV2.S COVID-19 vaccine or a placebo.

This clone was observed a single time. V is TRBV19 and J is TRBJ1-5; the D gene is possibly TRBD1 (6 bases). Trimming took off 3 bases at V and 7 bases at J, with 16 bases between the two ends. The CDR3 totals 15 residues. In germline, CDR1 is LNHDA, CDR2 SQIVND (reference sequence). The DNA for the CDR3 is TGTGCCAGTAGTATTGGTTGGGGGGCCCGACAGCCCCAGCATTTT. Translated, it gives CASSIGWGARQPQHF. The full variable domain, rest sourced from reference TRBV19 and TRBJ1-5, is DGGITQSPKYLFRKEGQNVTLSCEQNLNHDAMYWYRQDPGQGLRLIYYSQIVNDFQKGDIAEGYSVSREKKESFPLTVTSAQKNPTAFYLCASSIGWGARQPQHFGDGTRLSIL.

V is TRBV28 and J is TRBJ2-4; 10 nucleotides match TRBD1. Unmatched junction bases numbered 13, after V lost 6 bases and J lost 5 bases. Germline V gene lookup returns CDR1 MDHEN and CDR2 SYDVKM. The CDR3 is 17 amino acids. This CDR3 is CASSSGTGAIFQNIQYF. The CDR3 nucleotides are TGTGCCAGCAGCTCCGGGACAGGGGCGATTTTCCAAAACATTCAGTACTTC.

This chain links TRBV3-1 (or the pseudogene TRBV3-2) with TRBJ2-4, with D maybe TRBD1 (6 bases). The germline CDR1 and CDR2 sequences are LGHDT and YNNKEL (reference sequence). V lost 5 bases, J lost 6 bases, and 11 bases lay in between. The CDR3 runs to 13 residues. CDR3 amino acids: CASSIGQLNIQYF. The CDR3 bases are TGTGCCAGCAGCATCGGACAGTTAAACATTCAGTACTTC.

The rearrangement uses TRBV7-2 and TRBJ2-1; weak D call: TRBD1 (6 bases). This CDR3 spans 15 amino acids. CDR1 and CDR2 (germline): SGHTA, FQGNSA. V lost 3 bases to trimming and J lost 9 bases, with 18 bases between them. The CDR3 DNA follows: TGTGCCAGCAGCTTTTGGGACACCCCAACATTTGAGCAGTTCTTC. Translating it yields CASSFWDTPTFEQFF.

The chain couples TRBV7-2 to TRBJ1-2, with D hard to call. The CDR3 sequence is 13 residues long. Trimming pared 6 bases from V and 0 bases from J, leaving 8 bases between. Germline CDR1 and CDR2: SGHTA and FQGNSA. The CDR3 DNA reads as TGTGCCAGCAGTCCCGGGCCTAACTATGGCTACACCTTC. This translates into CASSPGPNYGYTF.

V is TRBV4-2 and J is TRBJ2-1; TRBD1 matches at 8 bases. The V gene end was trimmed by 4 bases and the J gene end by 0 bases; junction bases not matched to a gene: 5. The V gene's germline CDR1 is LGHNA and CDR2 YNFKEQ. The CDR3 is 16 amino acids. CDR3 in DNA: TGTGCCAGCAGCCCAACGGACAGGGCCTCCTACAATGAGCAGTTCTTC. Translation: CASSPTDRASYNEQFF.